This T cell receptor (beta chain) was sequenced during a study of blood T cells in healthy people across ages. Study outcomes and limitations: Older individuals had lower TCR beta diversity per million T cells (the decline was roughly linear).

PCR was performed a second time for about 7 to 12 cycles using a sample-barcoded 5' primer and a J-beta primer mix. TCRdb ran MiXCR on the 5' RACE reads and lists one entry per CDR3 protein. The data contain 1.5 million to 2 million distinct CDR3 sequences, approximately 39% of them singletons. Germline CDR1 is MNHEY and CDR2 is SVGAGI. CDR3 length equals 14 residues. Healthy Caucasian individuals from Russia aged about 6 to 100 were enrolled as donors. Collection of about 9.4 milliliters of peripheral blood was performed for each donor. Details on this clonotype: Its antigen is not known.

The TCR originated in a human donor in good health. The source material was blood. V is TRBV6-5 and J is TRBJ2-5; TRBD1 agrees at 7 bases. The J call may be mistaken, given a closer DNA end match to TRBJ2-7. CDR3 in DNA: TGTGCCAGCAGTGACCAAACAGGGGACCACGAGCAGTACTTC. It specifies CASSDQTGDHEQYF.